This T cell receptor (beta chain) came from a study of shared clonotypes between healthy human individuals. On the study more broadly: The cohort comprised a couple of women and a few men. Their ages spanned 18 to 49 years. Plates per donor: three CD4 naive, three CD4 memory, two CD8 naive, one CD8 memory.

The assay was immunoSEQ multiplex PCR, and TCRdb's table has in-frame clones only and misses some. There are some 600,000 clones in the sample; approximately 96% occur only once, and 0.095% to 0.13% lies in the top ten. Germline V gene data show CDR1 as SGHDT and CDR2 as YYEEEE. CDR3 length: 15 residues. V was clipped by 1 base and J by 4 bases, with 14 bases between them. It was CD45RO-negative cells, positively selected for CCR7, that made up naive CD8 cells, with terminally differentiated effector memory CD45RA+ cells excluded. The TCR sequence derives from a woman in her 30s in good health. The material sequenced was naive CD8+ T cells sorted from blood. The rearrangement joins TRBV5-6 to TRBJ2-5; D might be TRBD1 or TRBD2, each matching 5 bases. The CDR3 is CASSLSWFGGETQYF. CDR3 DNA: TGTGCCAGCAGCTTGTCGTGGTTTGGGGGAGAGACCCAGTACTTC.